A single sample is the source of the 7 T cell receptor beta chains below, sequenced in a study of cytomegalovirus exposure and HLA in healthy donors listed by TCRdb under 2017. To prepare the library, the immunoSEQ multiplex PCR assay was applied. A mixture of 60 forward primers for TCR Vbeta segments and 13 reverse primers for TCR Jbeta segments was used in the multiplex PCR. The table was pulled from immuneACCESS by TCRdb, which kept in-frame rearrangements only. Such tables lose some clones; where checked, under half of the loss comes from unresolved V genes, and the rest has no known cause. This sample holds 60,000 to 90,000 clones; about two thirds were observed only once. The ten largest clones take up around a tenth of the sample. Sequencing was performed on PBMCs. The source of these receptors is a woman aged 50 to 60 in good health and CMV-seropositive.

The chain combines TRBV6-1 with TRBJ1-5; D is undetermined. Germline V lookup: CDR1 MNHNS, CDR2 SASEGT. V was pared by 1 base and J by 3 bases, with 13 bases between. The CDR3 sequence is 16 residues long. The CDR3 region has the DNA TGTGCCAGCAGTGAAGACAGTACCAGCACCAATCAGCCCCAGCATTTT. Amino acid sequence: CASSEDSTSTNQPQHF.

The chain joins TRBV14 to TRBJ2-5; TRBD2 matches at 11 bases. Germline lookup yields CDR1 SGHDN and CDR2 FVKESK. CDR3 length: 15 amino acids. The junction had 10 bases not matched to a gene; V was cut back by 4 bases and J by 9 bases. The CDR3 is CASSPGTSGSLAQYF. CDR3 coding DNA: TGTGCCAGCAGCCCGGGGACTAGCGGATCACTGGCCCAGTACTTC. Drawing the rest from reference TRBV14 and TRBJ2-5, the complete variable domain is EAGVTQFPSHSVIEKGQTVTLRCDPISGHDNLYWYRRVMGKEIKFLLHFVKESKQDESGMPNNRFLAERTGGTYSTLKVQPAELEDSGVYFCASSPGTSGSLAQYFGPGTRLLVL.

This rearrangement joins TRBV19 to TRBJ1-5; unclear D gene. Trimming cost V 3 bases and J 10 bases, with 19 bases left between them. The germline CDR1 and CDR2 sequences are LNHDA and SQIVND (reference sequence). This CDR3 has 15 amino acids. CDR3 sequence: CASSMGLTVVRPQHF. CDR3 nucleotides: TGTGCCAGTAGTATGGGCCTGACCGTGGTTCGCCCCCAGCATTTT.

The chain employs TRBV5-4 and TRBJ1-1, with D perhaps TRBD1 (5 bases). V dropped 7 bases and J dropped 4 bases, with 8 bases sitting between them. The germline CDR1 and CDR2 sequences are SGHNT and YYREEE (reference sequence). This CDR3 has 11 amino acids. CDR3 loop: CASGRGTEAFF. The CDR3 DNA is TGTGCCAGCGGGAGGGGCACTGAAGCTTTCTTT.

The CDR3 nucleotides read TGTGCCAGCAGCTTCGGTTCCCCGGGGGAGACCCAGTACTTC. As protein: CASSFGSPGETQYF. This chain uses TRBV7-9 with TRBJ2-5, with D possibly being TRBD2 (5 bases). The CDR3 sequence is 14 residues long. V was shortened by 3 bases and J by 5 bases, with 13 bases between the two germline ends. The germline gives CDR1 SEHNR, CDR2 FQNEAQ (reference sequence).

The chain is built from TRBV27 and TRBJ2-3, with a weak D call TRBD2 (7 bases). Germline-derived CDR1 and CDR2 are MNHEY and SMNVEV (reference sequence). Trimming cost V 4 bases and J 3 bases, with 14 bases left between them. The CDR3 totals 15 residues. The CDR3 DNA reads as TGTGCCAGCAGTTGGCAGGGGAGGGGTACAGATACGCAGTATTTT. Encoded protein: CASSWQGRGTDTQYF.

The chain is built from TRBV28 and TRBJ2-7; D is possibly TRBD2 (5 bases). The CDR3 runs to 13 residues. Between the trimmed V and J ends, which lost 2 bases and 12 bases, there was a span of 17 bases. Germline lookup yields CDR1 MDHEN and CDR2 SYDVKM. CDR3: CASSLVSRSGMYF. The CDR3 bases are TGTGCCAGCAGTTTAGTGTCCCGCTCGGGGATGTACTTC.